What follows are 24 T cell receptor beta chains derived from one specimen sequenced in a study of T cell responses to AZD1222 COVID-19 vaccine. Assay used: immunoSEQ multiplex PCR; TCRdb lists only in-frame clones, some missing. The sample consists of approximately 65,000 clones, 76% of them appearing once. The starting material was peripheral blood, obtained on day 0 of AZD1222 vaccination. These TCRs come from an adult in good health.

The V call is TRBV28, the J call TRBJ1-2, with TRBD1 identical over 8 bases. CDR3 size: 15 residues. V gave up 5 bases and J gave up 4 bases; unmatched junction bases: 9. CDR1 is MDHEN, CDR2 SYDVKM, per germline. CDR3 sequence reads: CASSLTGELGYGYTF. CDR3 nucleotide sequence: TGTGCCAGCAGTCTGACAGGGGAGTTGGGCTATGGCTACACCTTC.

V and J are TRBV28 and TRBJ1-1; D is uncertain. V was shortened by 4 bases and J by 1 base, with 13 bases between the two germline ends. This CDR3 region has 15 residues. Per the germline V gene, CDR1 is MDHEN and CDR2 is SYDVKM. The CDR3 DNA is TGTGCCAGCAGTTCCCCTGGTCAGGAGAACACTGAAGCTTTCTTT. Its protein is CASSSPGQENTEAFF.

The sample holds a few counts of this clone. The rearrangement uses TRBV7-2 and TRBJ2-5, with 8 bases lining up with TRBD1. Germline trimming cut 5 bases from V and 5 bases from J; bases unmatched to any gene: 7. Per germline, CDR1 SGHTA and CDR2 FQGNSA. The CDR3 length is 14 residues. The CDR3 DNA reads as TGTGCCAGCAGCGTGACAGGGGTGGGGGAGACCCAGTACTTC. It specifies CASSVTGVGETQYF.

The V call is TRBV6-5, the J call TRBJ2-7; D remains ambiguous. V lost 1 base and J 4 bases, leaving 8 bases between the germline ends. Germline V lookup: CDR1 MNHEY, CDR2 SVGAGI. The CDR3 contains 13 residues. The CDR3 spells CASSYLQEYEQYF. The CDR3 nucleotides read TGTGCCAGCAGTTACTTGCAGGAGTACGAGCAGTACTTC.

This clone has a single count. The genes are TRBV4-3 and TRBJ2-6; no reliable D call. The V gene lost 5 bases and the J gene lost 1 base, with 9 bases spanning the gap. Germline CDR1 reads LGHNA; CDR2 reads YSLEER. The CDR3 extends over 15 amino acids. The CDR3 sequence: CASSRVSSGANVLTF. CDR3 in DNA: TGCGCCAGCAGCAGGGTATCTTCTGGGGCCAACGTCCTGACTTTC.

The chain joins TRBV2 to TRBJ1-5; D is possibly TRBD1 (5 bases). Trimming took off 3 bases at V and 4 bases at J, with 10 bases between the two ends. CDR3 length: 14 amino acids. CDR1 is SNHLY, CDR2 FYNNEI, per germline. CDR3 loop: CASSEVRGNQPQHF. The DNA for the CDR3 is TGTGCCAGCAGTGAGGTTAGGGGAAATCAGCCCCAGCATTTT.

On this clone: This may arise from a read error, as a much more abundant clone is one base away. The gene calls are TRBV6-5 and TRBJ1-1; TRBD1 is a possible D gene (5 bases). The V end lost 4 bases, the J end lost 3 bases, and 6 bases lay between the germline ends. The CDR3 length is 12 residues. Germline assignment: CDR1 MNHEY and CDR2 SVGAGI. The CDR3 DNA follows: TGTGCCAGCAGTTTGGGGGACACTGAAGCTTTCTTT. Protein product: CASSLGDTEAFF.

The rearrangement uses TRBV12-3 or TRBV12-4 and TRBJ2-3; tentatively, D is TRBD1 or TRBD2 (5 bases each). The ends were cut back, 7 bases at V and 2 bases at J, with 10 bases in the middle. The CDR3 sequence is 13 residues long. CDR3 DNA sequence: TGTGCCAGCACCCGGGACCTCACAGATACGCAGTATTTT. It translates to CASTRDLTDTQYF.

This clone was recorded once. The V call is TRBV18, the J call TRBJ1-2; D gene uncertain. V was trimmed by 3 bases and J by 8 bases, leaving 10 bases between them. This CDR3 is 12 amino acids long. Germline CDR1 reads KGHSH; CDR2 reads LQKENI. DNA of the CDR3: TGTGCCAGCTCACCTTTCCCGGAAGGCTACACCTTC. Translation: CASSPFPEGYTF.

The chain couples TRBV9 to TRBJ2-3; TRBD2 matches 7 bases. V lost 7 bases, J lost 3 bases, and 5 bases stayed unmatched. The CDR3 totals 13 residues. Looked up from germline, CDR1 is SGDLS and CDR2 is YYNGEE. The CDR3 DNA reads TGTGCCAGCGCTTGGGGGGGGACAGATACGCAGTATTTT. Its translation is CASAWGGTDTQYF.

The CDR3 nucleotides read TGTGCCAGCAGCCCCGGGACAGGGGTTTACGAGCAGTACTTC. This translates into CASSPGTGVYEQYF. The gene calls are TRBV5-4 and TRBJ2-7; 10 nucleotides align to TRBD1. This CDR3 region has 14 residues. Trimming at V came to 4 bases and at J to 4 bases, leaving 5 bases not matched to a gene. CDR1 and CDR2 (germline): SGHNT, YYREEE (reference sequence).

The V gene is TRBV7-9, the J gene TRBJ1-4, with a possible D match to TRBD1 (6 bases). Trimming pared 4 bases from V and 6 bases from J, leaving 15 bases between. Germline assignment: CDR1 SEHNR and CDR2 FQNEAQ (reference sequence). CDR3 length: 15 amino acids. In DNA, the CDR3 is TGTGCCAGCAGCTCGGTTGGACAGAAGGATGAAAAACTGTTTTTT. It is translated as CASSSVGQKDEKLFF.

The V call is TRBV18, the J call TRBJ1-3; no clear D. V lost 7 bases and J 1 base, leaving 23 bases between the germline ends. Germline V lookup: CDR1 KGHSH, CDR2 LQKENI. This CDR3 comprises 18 residues. The CDR3 loop reads CASFPSLLHQISGNTIYF. The CDR3 DNA sequence: TGTGCCAGCTTTCCTAGCTTACTTCATCAAATTTCTGGAAACACCATATATTTT.

As to this clone: A read error may produce the germline difference seen at one junction end. This chain uses TRBV11-3 with TRBJ2-7, with TRBD1 identical over 9 bases. This CDR3 region has 13 residues. CDR1 and CDR2 from the germline V gene are SGHNT and YENEEA. For the CDR3, the DNA is TGTGCCAGCAGCTCGACGCCTGGGACAGGGCTGCGCTTC. Translating it yields CASSSTPGTGLRF.

The chain has TRBV11-3 and TRBJ2-2, with 10 bases matching TRBD2. CDR3 length: 15 residues. Germline values: CDR1 SGHNT, CDR2 YENEEA. After removal of 4 bases from V and 5 bases from J, the junction contained 4 bases not matched to a gene. CDR3 region: CASSSLAGRTGELFF. The CDR3 DNA follows: TGTGCCAGCAGCTCACTAGCGGGGAGAACCGGGGAGCTGTTTTTT.

The V call is TRBV7-6, the J call TRBJ2-2; D tentatively fits TRBD1 or TRBD2 (5 bases each). The V gene lost 4 bases and the J gene lost 8 bases, with 8 bases spanning the gap. The length of the CDR3 is 12 residues. The germline gives CDR1 SGHVS, CDR2 FNYEAQ. CDR3 loop: CASSWGTGELFF. The CDR3 DNA sequence: TGTGCCAGCAGCTGGGGGACGGGGGAGCTGTTTTTT. The whole variable domain, remainder taken from reference TRBV7-6 and TRBJ2-2, is GAGVSQSPRYKVTKRGQDVALRCDPISGHVSLYWYRQALGQGPEFLTYFNYEAQQDKSGLPNDRFSAERPEGSISTLTIQRTEQRDSAMYRCASSWGTGELFFGEGSRLTVL.

This chain uses TRBV2 with TRBJ1-6; the D gene is possibly TRBD1 (5 bases). Germline values: CDR1 SNHLY, CDR2 FYNNEI. The CDR3 has 14 amino acids. V dropped 4 bases and J dropped 9 bases, with 13 bases sitting between them. The CDR3, as DNA: TGTGCCAGCAGTGCCAGGGAAAGAGCTTCACCCCTCCACTTT. This gives the protein CASSARERASPLHF.

The J gene is TRBJ2-1, the V gene TRBV3-1 (or the pseudogene TRBV3-2); 11 bases line up with TRBD2. The CDR3 is made up of 14 amino acids. Germline lookup yields CDR1 LGHDT and CDR2 YNNKEL (reference sequence). Trimming at V came to 4 bases and at J to 9 bases, leaving 5 bases not matched to a gene. This CDR3 is CASSPGTSGFEQFF. The CDR3 nucleotides are TGTGCCAGCAGCCCCGGGACTAGCGGCTTTGAGCAGTTCTTC.

CDR3 in DNA: TGTGCCAGCAGCTTAGGGGAAGCGAACACTGAAGCTTTCTTT. Its protein is CASSLGEANTEAFF. The V gene is TRBV7-9, the J gene TRBJ1-1; D is uncertain. This CDR3 comprises 14 residues. From germline, CDR1 is SEHNR and CDR2 FQNEAQ (reference sequence). V lost 1 base, J lost 1 base, and 7 bases lay in between.

Here the CDR3 DNA reads TGTGCCAGTAGTCGTCTAGGTATGAACACTGAAGCTTTCTTT. It yields the protein CASSRLGMNTEAFF. V usage is TRBV19 and J usage is TRBJ1-1, with no clear D. V lost 5 bases and J 0 bases, leaving 10 bases between the germline ends. The CDR3 consists of 14 residues. The germline CDR1 and CDR2 sequences are LNHDA and SQIVND (reference sequence).

The rearrangement uses TRBV27 and TRBJ1-1; 10 nucleotides align to TRBD1. Trimming cost V 9 bases and J 6 bases; bases outside gene matches: 10. The CDR3 length is 14 residues. The germline V gene has CDR1 MNHEY and CDR2 SMNVEV (reference sequence). CDR3 DNA: TGTGCCAGTCGTCCGGGACAGGGGCTCGCTGAAGCTTTCTTT. It specifies CASRPGQGLAEAFF.

The V and J genes are TRBV10-3 and TRBJ1-3; possibly TRBD1 for D (5 bases). The V end lost 3 bases, the J end lost 1 base, and 10 bases lay between the germline ends. The CDR3 runs to 15 residues. The germline V gene has CDR1 ENHRY and CDR2 SYGVKD. The CDR3 sequence: CAISDVGQSGNTIYF. CDR3 bases: TGTGCCATCAGTGACGTGGGGCAGTCTGGAAACACCATATATTTT.

There are a few counts of this clone. This chain joins TRBV4-2 and TRBJ1-3; no firm D call. The CDR3 covers 16 residues. The germline V and J ends were trimmed by 0 bases and 4 bases, with 13 bases remaining between them. Germline assignment: CDR1 LGHNA and CDR2 YNFKEQ. CDR3 residues: CASSQDRTGRGNTIYF. The DNA for the CDR3 is TGTGCCAGCAGCCAAGACCGAACGGGTAGGGGAAACACCATATATTTT.

This clone was counted only a few times. The CDR3 DNA reads TGTGCCAGCATCCTAGGGAGGTCACATGGCGAGCAGTACTTC. This codes for CASILGRSHGEQYF. The V and J genes are TRBV28 and TRBJ2-7; D is possibly TRBD2 (6 bases). This CDR3 has 14 residues. Trimming took off 7 bases at V and 6 bases at J, with 19 bases between the two ends. Looked up from germline, CDR1 is MDHEN and CDR2 is SYDVKM. Full variable domain (missing parts from reference TRBV28 and TRBJ2-7): DVKVTQSSRYLVKRTGEKVFLECVQDMDHENMFWYRQDPGLGLRLIYFSYDVKMKEKGDIPEGYSVSREKKERFSLILESASTNQTSMYLCASILGRSHGEQYFGPGTRLTVT.